This TCR beta chain was recovered during a study of technical replicates of blood from several donors. The repertoire was sequenced with immunoSEQ multiplex PCR; TCRdb's copy has only in-frame clones and lacks some. The sample shows 100,000 or so clones, roughly 95% of them seen only once. The sample holds one count of this clone. The ends lost 3 bases at V and 5 bases at J; junction bases unmatched: 8. Germline CDR1 is MDHEN and CDR2 is SYDVKM. There are 15 residues in the CDR3. Material: T cells isolated from PBMCs. This clonotype was sampled from a human donor in good health. The chain joins TRBV28 to TRBJ2-7; 9 bases align to TRBD1. CDR3 protein: CASSFSGTGIDEQYF. The CDR3 DNA reads TGTGCCAGCAGTTTTTCAGGGACAGGGATCGACGAGCAGTACTTC.